The next 17 T cell receptor beta chains were all read from a single sample in a study of graft-versus-host responses after intestinal transplantation. Sequencing used immunoSEQ multiplex PCR; TCRdb keeps in-frame clones, though not all of them. The sample includes 85,000 to 110,000 clones, 93% of them seen just once. These TCRs are of unknown antigen specificity. Here the sequenced sample was unstimulated CD8+ T cells sorted from spleen or lymph node cells, taken before intestinal transplant. These receptors originate from a human donor who received an intestinal transplant.

The J gene is TRBJ2-3, the V gene TRBV7-2, with TRBD1 matching over 11 bases. V was pared by 4 bases and J by 5 bases, with 8 bases of the junction left unmatched. Germline CDR1 and CDR2: SGHTA and FQGNSA. The CDR3 consists of 16 residues. This chain's CDR3 is CASSYGWDRGGDTQYF. CDR3 in DNA: TGTGCCAGCAGCTATGGGTGGGACAGGGGGGGAGATACGCAGTATTTT.

This sequence joins TRBV30 and TRBJ2-1; tentative D call: TRBD2 (5 bases). Germline V gene lookup returns CDR1 GTSNPN and CDR2 SVGIG (reference sequence). CDR3 length equals 15 residues. V lost 2 bases and J 7 bases, leaving 18 bases between the germline ends. The CDR3 sequence is CAWSTGVHPTNEQFF. The CDR3 DNA follows: TGTGCCTGGAGTACCGGGGTACACCCAACTAATGAGCAGTTCTTC.

The genes are TRBV6-1 and TRBJ1-2; 9 positions agree with TRBD1. Germline assignment: CDR1 MNHNS and CDR2 SASEGT. Losses at the gene ends were 1 base for V and 5 bases for J; bases not matched to a gene: 5. The CDR3 runs to 15 residues. This chain's CDR3 is CASSEVQGAHYGYTF. DNA of the CDR3: TGTGCCAGCAGTGAAGTACAGGGGGCGCATTATGGCTACACCTTC.

The chain recombines TRBV6-5 with TRBJ1-1, with D unclear. V lost 6 bases and J 1 base, leaving 12 bases between the germline ends. There are 14 residues in the CDR3. Germline assignment: CDR1 MNHEY and CDR2 SVGAGI. This CDR3 reads CASSSAKGNTEAFF. DNA of the CDR3: TGTGCCAGCAGCTCCGCCAAGGGGAACACTGAAGCTTTCTTT.

V is TRBV10-2 and J is TRBJ2-7, with D perhaps given as TRBD1 or TRBD2 (5 bases each). Between the trimmed V and J ends, which lost 3 bases and 4 bases, there was a span of 13 bases. The CDR3 runs to 14 residues. Germline assignment: CDR1 WSHSY and CDR2 SAAADI. This CDR3 is CASSDGASPYEQYF. The CDR3 nucleotides read TGCGCCAGCAGTGACGGGGCATCACCGTACGAGCAGTACTTC.

This chain joins TRBV4-1 and TRBJ1-2; TRBD1 is a possible D gene (5 bases). V was clipped by 4 bases and J by 3 bases, with 15 bases between them. Germline CDR1 is MGHRA and CDR2 is YSYEKL. CDR3 size: 15 residues. This chain's CDR3 is CASSRLRLGDYGYTF. The DNA of the CDR3 is TGCGCCAGCAGCCGCTTGCGATTGGGGGACTATGGCTACACCTTC.

This clone was found once. The J gene is TRBJ2-1, the V gene TRBV9, with TRBD2 identical over 9 bases. Germline V lookup: CDR1 SGDLS, CDR2 YYNGEE. This CDR3 region has 15 residues. The V and J ends lost 3 bases and 4 bases, in that order; junction bases with no gene match: 5. The chain's CDR3 is CASSGSGGQYNEQFF. The DNA for the CDR3 is TGTGCCAGCAGCGGTAGCGGGGGACAGTACAATGAGCAGTTCTTC.

V gene TRBV11-1 combines with J gene TRBJ2-5; 14 bases map to TRBD2. Looked up from germline, CDR1 is SGHAT and CDR2 is FQDESV (reference sequence). The length of the CDR3 is 17 residues. Unmatched junction bases numbered 7, after V lost 6 bases and J lost 1 base. As DNA, the CDR3 is TGTGCCAGCAGAACCGGGACTAGCGGGAGCCTCCAAGAGACCCAGTACTTC. Translating it yields CASRTGTSGSLQETQYF.

The genes are TRBV19 and TRBJ1-5, with D perhaps TRBD1 (5 bases). Looked up from germline, CDR1 is LNHDA and CDR2 is SQIVND (reference sequence). The CDR3 runs 14 residues. Trimming shortened V by 9 bases and J by 5 bases, and 17 bases separated the two germline ends. The CDR3 reads CASHSGFSHQPQHF. CDR3 DNA: TGTGCCAGCCATTCAGGGTTTTCTCATCAGCCCCAGCATTTT. Full variable domain (remainder filled in from reference TRBV19 and TRBJ1-5): DGGITQSPKYLFRKEGQNVTLSCEQNLNHDAMYWYRQDPGQGLRLIYYSQIVNDFQKGDIAEGYSVSREKKESFPLTVTSAQKNPTAFYLCASHSGFSHQPQHFGDGTRLSIL.

V usage is TRBV6-1 and J usage is TRBJ2-3; D gene ambiguous. The CDR3 has 13 amino acids. V lost 1 base and J lost 1, with 3 bases in between. Germline V lookup: CDR1 MNHNS, CDR2 SASEGT. The CDR3 nucleotides read TGTGCCAGCAGTGAAGTTGGCACAGATACGCAGTATTTT. Protein sequence: CASSEVGTDTQYF.

The chain combines TRBV10-1 with TRBJ1-1; D is uncertain. This CDR3 has 13 amino acids. Trimming cost V 4 bases and J 5 bases, with 11 bases left between them. CDR1 WNHNN and CDR2 SYGVQD come from the germline V gene (reference sequence). CDR3 nucleotide sequence: TGCGCCAGCAGTGCACGGTATGGGACTGAAGCTTTCTTT. Translating it yields CASSARYGTEAFF.

The CDR3 protein is CASSLIAGAGNEQFF. The CDR3 nucleotides are TGTGCCAGCAGCTTAATAGCGGGGGCTGGCAATGAGCAGTTCTTC. J is TRBJ2-1 and V is TRBV7-3; 9 bases fit TRBD2. J gave up 6 bases and V 1 base, and 4 bases lay outside the gene matches. The V gene's germline CDR1 is SGHTA and CDR2 FQGTGA. The CDR3 consists of 15 residues.

This clone was counted once. The CDR3 nucleotides are TGTGCCAGCAGTGCTTTCCAAGGGACAGGTATCTCCGAGCAGTACTTC. As protein: CASSAFQGTGISEQYF. The rearrangement uses TRBV6-1 and TRBJ2-7; 8 nucleotides match TRBD1. Germline trimming cut 4 bases from V and 6 bases from J; bases unmatched to any gene: 14. CDR1 is MNHNS, CDR2 SASEGT, per germline. This CDR3 comprises 16 residues.

The chain employs TRBV4-1 and TRBJ2-7; 10 bases are a match to TRBD2. V shed 4 bases, J shed 0 bases, and the junction held 6 bases outside the gene matches. This CDR3 contains 16 residues. Per germline, CDR1 MGHRA and CDR2 YSYEKL. The CDR3 is CASSRLAGDTSYEQYF. As DNA, the CDR3 is TGCGCCAGCAGCCGGCTAGCGGGGGACACCTCCTACGAGCAGTACTTC.

The V and J genes are TRBV6-1 and TRBJ2-2; perhaps TRBD2 as D (7 bases). The ends were cut back, 6 bases at V and 7 bases at J, with 18 bases in the middle. CDR1 MNHNS and CDR2 SASEGT come from the germline V gene. The CDR3 runs to 15 residues. CDR3 in amino acids: CASRPLGGPSGELFF. In DNA, the CDR3 is TGTGCCAGCAGACCCCTGGGGGGGCCCAGCGGGGAGCTGTTTTTT.

The chain links TRBV7-9 to TRBJ1-3, with D possibly matching TRBD1 (6 bases). The ends were cut back, 1 base at V and 8 bases at J, with 9 bases in the middle. The CDR3 runs to 13 residues. Germline CDR1 SEHNR, CDR2 FQNEAQ (reference sequence). The CDR3, as DNA: TGTGCCAGCAGCTTAGTGACAGGAGACACCATATATTTT. It yields the protein CASSLVTGDTIYF.

The J gene is TRBJ1-5, the V gene TRBV27; 9 bases agree with TRBD1. In germline, CDR1 is MNHEY, CDR2 SMNVEV (reference sequence). After removal of 4 bases from V and 3 bases from J, the junction contained 4 bases not matched to a gene. This CDR3 spans 15 amino acids. The CDR3 region is CASSSGTGHNQPQHF. CDR3 in DNA: TGTGCCAGCAGTTCCGGGACAGGGCACAATCAGCCCCAGCATTTT.